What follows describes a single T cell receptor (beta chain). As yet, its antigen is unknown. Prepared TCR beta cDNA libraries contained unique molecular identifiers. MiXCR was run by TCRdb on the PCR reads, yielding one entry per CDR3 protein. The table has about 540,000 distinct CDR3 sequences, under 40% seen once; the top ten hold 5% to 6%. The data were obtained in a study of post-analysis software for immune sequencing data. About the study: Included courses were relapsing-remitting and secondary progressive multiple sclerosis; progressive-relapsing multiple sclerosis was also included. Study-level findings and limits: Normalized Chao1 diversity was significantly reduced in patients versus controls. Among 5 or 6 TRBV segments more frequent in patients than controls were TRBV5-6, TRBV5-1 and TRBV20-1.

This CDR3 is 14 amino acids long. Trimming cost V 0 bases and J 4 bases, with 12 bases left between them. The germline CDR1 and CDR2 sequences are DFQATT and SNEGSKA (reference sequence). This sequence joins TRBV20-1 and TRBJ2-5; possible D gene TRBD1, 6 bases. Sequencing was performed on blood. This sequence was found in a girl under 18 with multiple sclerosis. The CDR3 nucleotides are TGCAGTGCTAGAGAAGTAGGCAGGGGAGAGACCCAGTACTTC. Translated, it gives CSAREVGRGETQYF.